These T cell receptor beta chains were read from a single sample in a study of T-cell reconstitution after alpha-beta-depleted transplantation in children. TCRdb re-analysed the PCR reads in MiXCR, keeping a single row per CDR3 protein. The sample yields over 100,000 distinct CDR3 sequences, roughly 7.2% seen once. Sequenced material: PBMCs, taken before TCRalphabeta/CD19-depleted stem cell transplant. These receptors were collected from a boy aged 2 to 9 with acute lymphoblastic leukemia, due to receive a stem cell transplant. CDR3s include the opening cysteine and the closing phenylalanine or tryptophan. A D gene is named only where the DNA matches it firmly. The size entry is marked missing in some rows and otherwise reads once, few, many or a size class.

abundance	d_gene	j_gene	v_gene	CDR3nt	CDR3aa
few	TRBD2	TRBJ2-3	TRBV9	TGTGCCAGCAGTAGGACTAGCGGGGGATGGAGCACAGATACGCAGTATTTT	CASSRTSGGWSTDTQYF
few	NA	TRBJ2-5	TRBV7-9	TGTGCCAGCAGCGCCTCAGGGGTCCAAGAGACCCAGTACTTC	CASSASGVQETQYF
many	NA	TRBJ2-7	TRBV12-3/TRBV12-4	TGTGCCAGCAGTTTAGGAGGGGGGGCCGCGTACGAGCAGTACTTC	CASSLGGGAAYEQYF
many	NA	TRBJ1-4	TRBV13	TGTGCCAGCAGCTTGACGTGGGGGGAAAAACTGTTTTTT	CASSLTWGEKLFF
few	NA	TRBJ2-7	TRBV13	TGTGCCAGCAGTCGACCCGGGACACCATTCTACGAGCAGTACTTC	CASSRPGTPFYEQYF
NA	TRBD2	TRBJ2-3	TRBV7-2	TGTGCCAGCAGCTTAGGGGAGGGGCCCACAGATACGCAGTATTTT	CASSLGEGPTDTQYF
NA	NA	TRBJ1-6	TRBV11-2	TGTGCCAGCAGCCCCCACGCGAGACAGCAACAAATTAATTCACCCCTCCACTTT	CASSPHARQQQINSPLHF
many	NA	TRBJ1-2	TRBV5-1	TGCGCCAGCAGAGAGGACCTTACTAACTATGGCTACACCTTC	CASREDLTNYGYTF
many	NA	TRBJ1-4	TRBV7-6	TGTGCCAGCAGCTTAGGGGGGACCCTAACTAATGAAAAACTGTTTTTT	CASSLGGTLTNEKLFF
few	NA	TRBJ1-2	TRBV13	TGTGCCAGCAGGGCCGCGGCGGATGGCTACACCTTC	CASRAAADGYTF
many	TRBD1	TRBJ2-1	TRBV5-1	TGCGCCAGCAGCTTCGACAGGGTGTTGGGGAATGAGCAGTTCTTC	CASSFDRVLGNEQFF
many	NA	TRBJ1-6	TRBV4-1	TGCGCCAGCGGCAGGGTGGGCTATAATTCACCCCTCCACTTT	CASGRVGYNSPLHF
many	NA	TRBJ2-2	TRBV5-1	TGCGCCAGCAGCTTGAGTGGGTATAACACCGGGGAGCTGTTTTTT	CASSLSGYNTGELFF
few	NA	TRBJ2-3	TRBV7-8	TGTGCCAGCAGCCCGAGCCTTAGGGGCTCCACAGATACGCAGTATTTT	CASSPSLRGSTDTQYF
many	TRBD2	TRBJ2-5	TRBV20-1	TGCAGTGCTAGAGCTACTAGGGCTAGCGGCAGGGAGACCCAGTACTTC	CSARATRASGRETQYF
many	NA	TRBJ2-4	TRBV29-1	TGCAGCGTTGTTCCAGGGGAAAACATTCAGTACTTC	CSVVPGENIQYF
NA	NA	TRBJ1-6	TRBV20-1	TGCAGTGCTAGGTCACATAGCTCCTATAATTCACCCCTCCACTTT	CSARSHSSYNSPLHF
NA	TRBD1	TRBJ2-2	TRBV7-2	TGTGCCAGCAACCCGGGACAGGGTGCATCCGGGGAGCTGTTTTTT	CASNPGQGASGELFF
few	NA	TRBJ1-5	TRBV18	TGTGCCAGCTCACGCAAGGGTAGCAATCAGCCCCAGCATTTT	CASSRKGSNQPQHF
many	TRBD2	TRBJ2-2	TRBV7-3	TGTGCCAGCAGCAGCGGGGGGGCCACCGGGGAGCTGTTTTTT	CASSSGGATGELFF
NA	TRBD2	TRBJ2-3	TRBV20-1	TGCAGTGCTGGCCTTCGACTAGCGGGGATCGCAGATACGCAGTATTTT	CSAGLRLAGIADTQYF
many	TRBD1	TRBJ1-1	TRBV20-1	TGCAGTGCACTTACCATTAGGGGGCGGACTGAAGCTTTCTTT	CSALTIRGRTEAFF
NA	NA	TRBJ2-4	TRBV27	TGTGCCAGCAGTTTAGGGCCCGGACTAGCCAAAAACATTCAGTACTTC	CASSLGPGLAKNIQYF
many	TRBD2	TRBJ2-3	TRBV4-2	TGTGCCAGCAGCCAAGGTTATAGGACTAGCGGGGCCCCAGATACGCAGTATTTT	CASSQGYRTSGAPDTQYF
many	TRBD1	TRBJ1-1	TRBV20-1	TGCAGTGCTAGAGAGAGGGGGCGCACTGAAGCTTTCTTT	CSARERGRTEAFF
NA	TRBD2	TRBJ2-3	TRBV4-1	TGCGCCAGCAGCCCCGGGCGGGGGGGCACGTATTTT	CASSPGRGGTYF
NA	NA	TRBJ1-5	TRBV12-3/TRBV12-4	TGTGCCAGCAGACGGCCAAGACAGCCCGATCAGCCCCAGCATTTT	CASRRPRQPDQPQHF
NA	NA	TRBJ1-5	TRBV27	TGTGCCAGCAGTCCGGGAATCCAGGGGTGGATTCAGCCCCAGCATTTT	CASSPGIQGWIQPQHF
few	TRBD2	TRBJ2-1	TRBV20-1	TGCAGTGCTAGAGAAACTAGCGGGGGGGCCGTAGAGCAGTTCTTC	CSARETSGGAVEQFF
NA	NA	TRBJ1-2	TRBV7-9	TGTGCCAGCAGCTTCAGGGACTATGGCTACACCTTC	CASSFRDYGYTF
NA	TRBD1	TRBJ1-5	TRBV12-5	TGTGCTAGTGCTGCAGAGGGGACAGGTGGAGAGCCCCAGCATTTT	CASAAEGTGGEPQHF
many	TRBD1	TRBJ2-1	TRBV5-1	TGCGCCAGCAGCAACGGACAGGGCCATGAGCAGTTCTTC	CASSNGQGHEQFF
NA	NA	TRBJ2-1	TRBV11-2	TGTGCCAGCAGCGTGCGGCAGGAGCCTACCCTTGAGCAGTTCTTC	CASSVRQEPTLEQFF
few	TRBD1	TRBJ1-1	TRBV5-6	TGTGCCAGCAGCGGAAGACAGGGGGCGAGAAGAGCTTTCTTT	CASSGRQGARRAFF
few	TRBD2	TRBJ2-2	TRBV7-2	TGTGCCAGCAGCCCGGGGGGGAGGGACGGGGAGCTGTTTTTT	CASSPGGRDGELFF
few	TRBD2	TRBJ2-1	TRBV6-1	TGTGCCAGCAGTGATTTCAGGGCTAGCGGGGGATCGAATGAGCAGTTCTTC	CASSDFRASGGSNEQFF
few	TRBD1	TRBJ1-5	TRBV9	TGTGCCAGCAGCGAAGGGACAGGGGTCCAGCCCCAGCATTTT	CASSEGTGVQPQHF
many	NA	TRBJ2-5	TRBV18	TGTGCCAGCTCACCAGGGGTTGTCGACCAAGAGACCCAGTACTTC	CASSPGVVDQETQYF
NA	NA	TRBJ2-6	TRBV3-1	TGTGCCAGCAGCCAAAGGGGGGATGCCAACGTCCTGACTTTC	CASSQRGDANVLTF
few	TRBD2	TRBJ2-3	TRBV10-3	TGTGCCATCAGCGAGCCGGCGGGACTACCGCCCCAACCATCTAGCACAGATACGCAGTATTTT	CAISEPAGLPPQPSSTDTQYF
few	TRBD1	TRBJ1-2	TRBV29-1	TGCAGCGCCGCGGACAGGGGGGTCTATGGCTACACCTTC	CSAADRGVYGYTF
NA	TRBD1	TRBJ1-5	TRBV7-3	TGTGCCAGCAGCGCTACAGGGGGCGCCGATCAGCCCCAGCATTTT	CASSATGGADQPQHF
NA	NA	TRBJ1-3	TRBV29-1	TGCAGCGTTCAGGACCCTGGAAACACCATATATTTT	CSVQDPGNTIYF
NA	NA	TRBJ1-5	TRBV12-3/TRBV12-4	TGTGCCAGCAGTTTAGCAGACAGATATCAGCCCCAGCATTTT	CASSLADRYQPQHF
NA	TRBD1	TRBJ1-1	TRBV5-1	TGCGCCAGCCGAAGACAGGGATGGAACACTGAAGCTTTCTTT	CASRRQGWNTEAFF
few	NA	TRBJ2-7	TRBV18	TGTGCCAGCTCACCATCGGGGCTCTACGAGCAGTACTTC	CASSPSGLYEQYF